Reported below is one TCR beta chain. What it recognizes is unknown. Profiling of TCR beta VDJ combinations and CDR3 sequences used genomic DNA as template. TCRdb independently ran MiXCR on the reads; one entry per CDR3 protein. Here the sample spans 200,000 to 250,000 distinct CDR3 sequences, 55% to 65% being singletons. These data are taken from a study of CD8+CD57+ T cells in acquired aplastic anemia. CDR1 ENHRY and CDR2 SYGVKD come from the germline V gene. The CDR3 has 16 residues. V lost 7 bases and J lost 0; bases outside the gene matches: 9. Study conclusions and caveats: Patients and healthy controls showed no significant CD8+ Simpson's diversity difference.

All sequencing subjects had displayed CD8+CD57+ cell expansion on flow cytometry. Severe acquired aplastic anemia was diagnosed in all patients. Blood sampling was performed on the patients, and none of them had received therapy by then. This chain joins TRBV10-3 and TRBJ1-3; 7 bases line up with TRBD1. The sequence was collected from a human donor with aplastic anemia. The sample taken for sequencing was sorted CD4+, CD8+, or CD8+CD57+ T cells (not recorded which) from PBMCs. CDR3 DNA sequence: TGTGCCATCACCGAGGGACAGTGGAGCTCTGGAAACACCATATATTTT. Amino acids: CAITEGQWSSGNTIYF.